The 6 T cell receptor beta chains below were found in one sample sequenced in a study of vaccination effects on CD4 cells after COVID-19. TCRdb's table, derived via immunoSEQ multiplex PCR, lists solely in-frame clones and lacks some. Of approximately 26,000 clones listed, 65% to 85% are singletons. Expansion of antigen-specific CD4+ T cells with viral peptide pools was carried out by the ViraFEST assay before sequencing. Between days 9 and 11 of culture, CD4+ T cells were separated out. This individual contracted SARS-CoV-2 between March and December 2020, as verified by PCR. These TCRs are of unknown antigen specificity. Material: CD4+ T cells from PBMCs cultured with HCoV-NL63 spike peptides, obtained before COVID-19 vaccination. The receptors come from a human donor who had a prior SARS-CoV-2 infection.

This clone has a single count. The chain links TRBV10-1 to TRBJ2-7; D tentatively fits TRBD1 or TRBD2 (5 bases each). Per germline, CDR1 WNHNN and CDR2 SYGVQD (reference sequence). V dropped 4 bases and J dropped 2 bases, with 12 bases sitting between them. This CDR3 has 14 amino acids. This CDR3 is CASSVLGVAYEQYF. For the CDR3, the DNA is TGCGCCAGCAGTGTGTTGGGGGTGGCCTACGAGCAGTACTTC.

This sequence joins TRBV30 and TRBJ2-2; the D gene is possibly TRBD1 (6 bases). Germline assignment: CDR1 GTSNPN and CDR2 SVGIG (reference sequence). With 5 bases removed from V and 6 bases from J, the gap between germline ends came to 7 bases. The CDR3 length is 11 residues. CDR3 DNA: TGTGCCTGGGCAGGGGCCGGGGAGCTGTTTTTT. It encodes CAWAGAGELFF.

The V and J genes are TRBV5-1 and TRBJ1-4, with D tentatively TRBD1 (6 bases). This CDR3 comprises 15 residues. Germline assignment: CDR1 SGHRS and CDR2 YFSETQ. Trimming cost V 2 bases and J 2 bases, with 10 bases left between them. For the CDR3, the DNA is TGCGCCAGCAGCTTTCACGGGGGCACTAATGAAAAACTGTTTTTT. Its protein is CASSFHGGTNEKLFF.

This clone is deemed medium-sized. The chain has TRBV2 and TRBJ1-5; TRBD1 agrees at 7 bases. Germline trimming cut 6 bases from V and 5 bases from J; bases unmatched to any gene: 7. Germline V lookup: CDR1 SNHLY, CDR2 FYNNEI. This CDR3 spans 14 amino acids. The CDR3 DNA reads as TGTGCCAGCAGCGCGGGACAGAATTATCAGCCCCAGCATTTT. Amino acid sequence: CASSAGQNYQPQHF.

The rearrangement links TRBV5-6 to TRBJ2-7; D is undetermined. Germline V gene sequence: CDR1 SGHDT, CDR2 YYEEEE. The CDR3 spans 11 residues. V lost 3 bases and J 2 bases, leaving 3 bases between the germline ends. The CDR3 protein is CASSSTYEQYF. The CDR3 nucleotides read TGTGCCAGCAGCTCCACCTACGAGCAGTACTTC.

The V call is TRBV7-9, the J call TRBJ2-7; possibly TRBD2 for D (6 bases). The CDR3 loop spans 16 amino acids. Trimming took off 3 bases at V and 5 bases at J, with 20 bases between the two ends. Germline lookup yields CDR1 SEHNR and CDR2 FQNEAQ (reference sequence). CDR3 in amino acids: CASSLGGGTSFHEQYF. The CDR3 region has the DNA TGTGCCAGCAGCTTGGGAGGAGGCACCTCTTTCCACGAGCAGTACTTC.